The 26 T cell receptor beta chains given below trace back to one sample, sequenced in a study of blood T cell repertoires in COVID-19. Sequenced by immunoSEQ multiplex PCR; TCRdb stores in-frame clones only, minus some. The sample has about 320,000 clones, roughly 85% seen once. The sequencing input was peripheral blood. These receptors were collected from a human donor in a cohort sampled during active COVID-19.

The chain employs TRBV23-1 and TRBJ2-1, with 8 bases fitting TRBD1. TRBV23-1 is an ORF, and what it does is uncertain. V was pared by 7 bases and J by 6 bases, with 11 bases of the junction left unmatched. This CDR3 contains 15 residues. The CDR3 loop reads CASIKEVGTGNEQFF. In DNA form, the CDR3 reads TGCGCCAGCATCAAAGAAGTGGGGACAGGCAATGAGCAGTTCTTC.

The V gene is TRBV7-6, the J gene TRBJ2-1, with 9 bases matching TRBD1. The V and J ends lost 8 bases and 10 bases, in that order; junction bases with no gene match: 12. The CDR3 sequence is 14 residues long. Germline V gene sequence: CDR1 SGHVS, CDR2 FNYEAQ. This CDR3 is CASRRQGVRSEQFF. DNA of the CDR3: TGTGCCAGCCGGAGACAGGGGGTAAGGTCGGAGCAGTTCTTC. The full variable domain, completed using reference TRBV7-6 and TRBJ2-1, is GAGVSQSPRYKVTKRGQDVALRCDPISGHVSLYWYRQALGQGPEFLTYFNYEAQQDKSGLPNDRFSAERPEGSISTLTIQRTEQRDSAMYRCASRRQGVRSEQFFGPGTRLTVL.

The V gene is TRBV28, the J gene TRBJ1-5, with D hard to call. The germline V and J ends were trimmed by 1 base and 9 bases, with 10 bases remaining between them. CDR1 and CDR2 from the germline V gene are MDHEN and SYDVKM. CDR3 length equals 13 residues. CDR3: CASSLLSPMPQHF. Written as DNA, the CDR3 is TGTGCCAGCAGTTTATTGAGTCCAATGCCCCAGCATTTT.

This chain links TRBV11-2 with TRBJ2-1; 9 nucleotides match TRBD2. CDR3 length: 16 residues. Trimming at V came to 4 bases and at J to 6 bases, leaving 10 bases not matched to a gene. Germline V gene data show CDR1 as SGHAT and CDR2 as FQNNGV. The CDR3 reads CASSSRTSALFNEQFF. Here the CDR3 DNA reads TGTGCCAGCAGCTCTAGGACTAGCGCCCTCTTCAATGAGCAGTTCTTC.

The chain couples TRBV6-5 to TRBJ2-1; the match to TRBD2 covers 8 bases. V dropped 6 bases and J dropped 7; count of bases not matched to a gene: 8. Germline V gene lookup returns CDR1 MNHEY and CDR2 SVGAGI. The CDR3 contains 14 residues. This CDR3 reads CASSGGAFNNEQFF. CDR3 nucleotide sequence: TGTGCCAGCAGCGGGGGGGCTTTTAATAATGAGCAGTTCTTC.

This clone appeared a few times. This chain links TRBV6-5 with TRBJ2-2; D ambiguous. The CDR3 totals 13 residues. Per germline, CDR1 MNHEY and CDR2 SVGAGI. Trimming left V 6 bases short and J 7 bases short, with 12 bases between. CDR3: CASRSSYYGELFF. Written as DNA, the CDR3 is TGTGCCAGCAGATCTAGTTACTACGGGGAGCTGTTTTTT.

This chain links TRBV6-5 with TRBJ2-1; possibly TRBD2 for D (6 bases). In germline, CDR1 is MNHEY, CDR2 SVGAGI. The CDR3 consists of 14 residues. V shed 6 bases and J shed 0 bases, with 9 bases lying between them. In DNA form, the CDR3 reads TGTGCCAGCAGGGTGGGGGGCTCCTACAATGAGCAGTTCTTC. It specifies CASRVGGSYNEQFF.

The CDR3 is CASSTLGLAAYNEQFF. The CDR3 nucleotides are TGTGCCAGCAGTACCTTGGGACTAGCGGCCTACAATGAGCAGTTCTTC. The chain carries TRBV25-1 and TRBJ2-1, with 11 bases fitting TRBD2. Germline V gene sequence: CDR1 MGHDK, CDR2 SYGVNS. The V gene end was trimmed by 5 bases and the J gene end by 2 bases; junction bases not matched to a gene: 5. CDR3 size: 16 residues.

The rearrangement uses TRBV12-2 and TRBJ1-3; the D call TRBD1 from the table was never checked on the DNA. TRBV12-2 is a pseudogene locus. This CDR3 region has 15 residues. The CDR3 spells CASRFRGYSGNTIYF. The CDR3 DNA reads TGTGCAAGTCGCTTCAGGGGTTACTCTGGAAACACCATATATTTT.

The gene calls are TRBV28 and TRBJ1-2; no clear D gene. Looked up from germline, CDR1 is MDHEN and CDR2 is SYDVKM. V lost 8 bases, J lost 5 bases, and 9 bases lay in between. This CDR3 has 11 residues. CDR3 DNA sequence: TGTGCCAGCGACGGGGTTTATGGCTACACCTTC. Translation: CASDGVYGYTF.

This clone has a count of ten or more. The chain combines TRBV5-8 with TRBJ1-1; 9 bases align to TRBD1. CDR3 length equals 13 residues. Germline V gives CDR1 SGHTS, CDR2 YDEGEE. The junction had 3 bases not matched to a gene; V was cut back by 6 bases and J by 3 bases. As DNA, the CDR3 is TGTGCCAGCACCCGGACAGGGGACACTGAAGCTTTCTTT. Encoded protein: CASTRTGDTEAFF.

This clone appeared once. The genes are TRBV7-8 and TRBJ1-2, with 9 bases aligning to TRBD1. Germline trimming cut 5 bases from V and 4 bases from J; bases unmatched to any gene: 8. Germline values: CDR1 SGHVS, CDR2 FQNEAQ. The CDR3 consists of 15 residues. Here the CDR3 DNA reads TGTGCCAGCAGCCGAGAAGGGACAGGGCCCTATGGCTACACCTTC. Protein product: CASSREGTGPYGYTF.

V is TRBV12-5 and J is TRBJ2-1; D unresolved. V lost 4 bases and J lost 4, with 17 bases in between. Germline loops: CDR1 LGHNT, CDR2 FRNRAP. The CDR3 sequence is 16 residues long. The CDR3, as DNA: TGTGCTAGTGGTTCGGTCCTGGGCAAGCAATACAATGAGCAGTTCTTC. It encodes CASGSVLGKQYNEQFF.

The rearrangement links TRBV4-1 to TRBJ2-3; 8 bases map to TRBD2. Germline-derived CDR1 and CDR2 are MGHRA and YSYEKL. Trimming removed 6 bases from V and 2 bases from J; junction bases left unmatched: 19. The CDR3 has 19 residues. DNA of the CDR3: TGCGCCAGCAGACGCGCGGCGCTTCGGGGGGGGACCCACACAGATACGCAGTATTTT. It translates to CASRRAALRGGTHTDTQYF.

This clone was counted only a few times. This chain uses TRBV7-9 with TRBJ2-7; no clear D. The length of the CDR3 is 12 residues. Between the trimmed V and J ends, which lost 5 bases and 5 bases, there was a span of 10 bases. The germline CDR1 and CDR2 sequences are SEHNR and FQNEAQ (reference sequence). The CDR3 DNA reads TGTGCCAGCAGCGGAGCACGGAACGAGCAGTACTTC. Its translation is CASSGARNEQYF.

The chain combines TRBV6-5 with TRBJ1-2; 11 nucleotides agree with TRBD1. The V gene's germline CDR1 is MNHEY and CDR2 SVGAGI. There are 15 residues in the CDR3. V gave up 7 bases and J gave up 4 bases; unmatched junction bases: 8. In nucleotides, the CDR3 is TGTGCCAGCACCGACGTAGGACAGGGGGCCTATGGCTACACCTTC. Its translation: CASTDVGQGAYGYTF.

The CDR3 sequence: CASSSDRTEAFF. The DNA of the CDR3 is TGCGCCAGCAGCTCGGACAGAACTGAAGCTTTCTTT. V is TRBV5-1 and J is TRBJ1-1, with a possible D match to TRBD1 (6 bases). Germline CDR1 SGHRS, CDR2 YFSETQ. CDR3 length equals 12 residues. The V end lost 3 bases, the J end lost 5 bases, and 8 bases lay between the germline ends.

This clone appeared a single time. The chain has TRBV4-1 and TRBJ2-1; possible D gene TRBD1, 6 bases. Germline assignment: CDR1 MGHRA and CDR2 YSYEKL. This CDR3 spans 17 amino acids. V shed 1 base and J shed 9 bases, with 22 bases lying between them. The CDR3 reads CASSQASEWAGESEQFF. DNA for the CDR3: TGCGCCAGCAGCCAAGCGAGCGAATGGGCAGGGGAAAGTGAGCAGTTCTTC.

The J gene is TRBJ2-4, the V gene TRBV5-1; D ambiguous. The CDR3 has 17 residues. V was trimmed by 3 bases and J by 0 bases, leaving 16 bases between them. Looked up from germline, CDR1 is SGHRS and CDR2 is YFSETQ. In DNA form, the CDR3 reads TGCGCCAGCAGCTCCTCTACTTCAGGTCTAGCCAAAAACATTCAGTACTTC. This translates into CASSSSTSGLAKNIQYF.

V gene TRBV11-1 combines with J gene TRBJ1-3; D not resolved. V was shortened by 5 bases and J by 3 bases, with 11 bases between the two germline ends. Germline CDR1 is SGHAT and CDR2 is FQDESV (reference sequence). This CDR3 spans 14 amino acids. The CDR3 nucleotides are TGTGCCAGCAGCCTACGCAGGATTGGAAACACCATATATTTT. Its protein product is CASSLRRIGNTIYF.

The chain carries TRBV5-1 and TRBJ1-2; D remains unclear. CDR3 length: 14 amino acids. V was cut by 4 bases and J by 4 bases, with 14 bases left in between. Germline CDR1 SGHRS, CDR2 YFSETQ. In nucleotides, the CDR3 is TGCGCCAGCAGCGTTTGGAGGGTTGGCTATGGCTACACCTTC. This translates into CASSVWRVGYGYTF. Complete variable domain (other parts from reference TRBV5-1 and TRBJ1-2): KAGVTQTPRYLIKTRGQQVTLSCSPISGHRSVSWYQQTPGQGLQFLFEYFSETQRNKGNFPGRFSGRQFSNSRSEMNVSTLELGDSALYLCASSVWRVGYGYTFGSGTRLTVV.

This sequence joins TRBV4-1 and TRBJ1-1; no firm D call. With 0 bases removed from V and 10 bases from J, the gap between germline ends came to 18 bases. The CDR3 loop spans 15 amino acids. CDR1 and CDR2 from the germline V gene are MGHRA and YSYEKL. Written as DNA, the CDR3 is TGCGCCAGCAGCCAAGATATGTCTGGCGGGCGCCGAGCTTTCTTT. Translation: CASSQDMSGGRRAFF.

The chain joins TRBV25-1 to TRBJ1-3, with TRBD1 matching over 8 bases. The CDR3 runs 15 residues. Trimming at V came to 5 bases and at J to 4 bases, leaving 7 bases not matched to a gene. Germline V gene sequence: CDR1 MGHDK, CDR2 SYGVNS. The CDR3 region is CASSIQGGFGNTIYF. DNA of the CDR3: TGTGCCAGCAGTATACAGGGGGGCTTCGGAAACACCATATATTTT.

The chain carries TRBV4-1 and TRBJ2-5, with 12 bases fitting TRBD2. The CDR3 loop spans 16 amino acids. V gave up 0 bases and J gave up 6 bases; unmatched junction bases: 5. The germline V gene has CDR1 MGHRA and CDR2 YSYEKL. The CDR3, as DNA: TGCGCCAGCAGCCAAGAGGCTAGCGGGGGGGTCAAGACCCAGTACTTC. Protein product: CASSQEASGGVKTQYF.

The chain joins TRBV7-8 to TRBJ1-1, with 8 nucleotides matching TRBD1. The length of the CDR3 is 13 residues. CDR1 is SGHVS and CDR2 is FQNEAQ in the germline V gene. The trim removed 5 bases at V and 11 bases at J, leaving 10 bases unmatched. The CDR3 loop reads CASSPARGRGAFF. The CDR3 coding sequence is TGTGCCAGCAGCCCTGCCAGGGGGCGGGGGGCTTTCTTT.

The sample holds a few counts of this clone. The V gene is TRBV3-1 (or the pseudogene TRBV3-2), the J gene TRBJ1-1; D gene uncertain. Germline assignment: CDR1 LGHDT and CDR2 YNNKEL (reference sequence). This CDR3 spans 15 amino acids. V was trimmed by 1 base and J by 1 base, leaving 10 bases between them. As DNA, the CDR3 is TGTGCCAGCAGCCAAGCGGGCGCGGGGAACACTGAAGCTTTCTTT. Translating gives CASSQAGAGNTEAFF.